Presented here are 6 T cell receptor beta chains from one specimen sequenced in a study of blood T cells in healthy people across ages. Alongside a J-beta primer mix, a sample-barcoded 5' primer served in a second PCR lasting about 7 to 11 cycles. TCRdb ran MiXCR on the 5' RACE reads and lists one entry per CDR3 protein. The table lists about 1,500,000 distinct CDR3 sequences, approximately 40% of them singletons, with 7% to 9.5% in the top ten. The specimen sequenced was blood. The receptors were gathered from a young woman in good health.

This rearrangement joins TRBV29-1 to TRBJ2-2, with 10 bases fitting TRBD1. CDR1 SQVTM and CDR2 ANQGSEA come from the germline V gene. This CDR3 has 14 residues. The V segment lost 7 bases and the J segment 3 bases; nucleotides outside the gene matches: 5. The CDR3 spells CSAQGQGYTGELFF. As DNA, the CDR3 is TGCAGCGCCCAGGGACAGGGGTACACCGGGGAGCTGTTTTTT.

This clonotype showed up just a few times. The chain couples TRBV20-1 to TRBJ1-5; tentatively, D is TRBD1 (6 bases). The CDR3 totals 14 residues. Between the trimmed V and J ends, which lost 2 bases and 4 bases, there was a span of 12 bases. Germline V gene sequence: CDR1 DFQATT, CDR2 SNEGSKA (reference sequence). The CDR3 sequence: CSARLGGGNQPQHF. CDR3 coding DNA: TGCAGTGCTAGACTCGGAGGGGGGAATCAGCCCCAGCATTTT.

V is TRBV7-9 and J is TRBJ2-7; D is unclear. Gene TRBJ2-5 matches the end of the DNA better, so the J call may be wrong. Germline loops: CDR1 SEHNR, CDR2 FQNEAQ (reference sequence). The CDR3 sequence is 14 residues long. The CDR3 sequence is CASSLEIGVGTQYF. CDR3 nucleotides: TGTGCCAGCAGCCTTGAGATCGGTGTGGGGACCCAGTACTTC.

This clonotype has a single count. A much bigger clone sits one base away, suggesting this may be a read error. This chain connects TRBV2 to TRBJ2-7; D possibly uses TRBD1 or TRBD2 (5 bases each). Germline V CDR1 and CDR2: SNHLY, FYNNEI. There are 13 residues in the CDR3. CDR3 amino acids: CASSLGVGYEHYF. CDR3 in DNA: TGTGCCAGCAGTTTGGGGGTGGGCTACGAGCACTACTTC.

The chain is built from TRBV5-1 and TRBJ2-5; a possible D gene is TRBD2 (6 bases). Germline loops: CDR1 SGHRS, CDR2 YFSETQ. CDR3 size: 13 residues. V was pared by 5 bases and J by 11 bases, with 19 bases between. The CDR3 region is CASRPEIADVQYF. DNA of the CDR3: TGCGCCAGCAGGCCGGAGATAGCGGACGTGCAGTACTTC.

This rearrangement joins TRBV19 to TRBJ1-2; D is unclear. V shed 5 bases and J shed 4 bases, with 11 bases lying between them. Germline CDR1 reads LNHDA; CDR2 reads SQIVND (reference sequence). This CDR3 contains 13 residues. CDR3: CASSGPQIYGYTF. In DNA, the CDR3 is TGTGCCAGTAGTGGGCCCCAGATCTATGGCTACACCTTC.